This T cell receptor beta chain is drawn from a study of T cells after yellow fever vaccination. General study findings and limits: The study found a weaker secondary response that peaked faster, day 5 versus 15. Clonotypes appearing in both CD4 and CD8 compartments existed, and their share was small. Most clones from primary vaccination were detected again post-booster (roughly 95% CD4, roughly 90% CD8). Abundant bulk-population clonotypes could contaminate the FACS-sorted repertoires.

Germline V gene data show CDR1 as SGHRS and CDR2 as YFSETQ. V gave up 2 bases and J gave up 0 bases, with 12 bases separating them. CDR3 length equals 15 residues. This clonotype was picked up many times. Its antigen is not identified. In TCRdb, the 5' RACE reads were re-called with MiXCR into one record per CDR3 protein. Among roughly 150,000 distinct CDR3 sequences listed, 7.7% were seen once. The sequence was collected from a young man who received the YFV17D yellow fever vaccine. The starting material was CD4+ T cells sorted from PBMCs, obtained 5 days after the yellow fever booster vaccination. The chain has TRBV5-1 and TRBJ2-7, with D perhaps matching TRBD1 (5 bases). The DNA of the CDR3 is TGCGCCAGCAGCTTTATGGACATTAACTCCTACGAGCAGTACTTC. This gives the protein CASSFMDINSYEQYF.